This entry is about one T cell receptor (beta chain). Its specificity is unknown. Approximately 210 ng DNA, approximately 31,000 T cell genomes, went into each sorted-subset replicate PCR. Clones were read by immunoSEQ multiplex PCR, and TCRdb kept only the in-frame ones, dropping some. The sample consists of over 1.4 million clones, roughly 96% of them appearing once. This record belongs to a study of shared clonotypes between healthy human individuals. About the research overall: Per-donor plates numbered three CD4 naive, three CD4 memory, two CD8 naive and one CD8 memory.

Whole-study findings and limits: The sharing of about 5% of naive CD4 clonotypes was seen across a few donors.

The CDR3 loop spans 13 amino acids. CDR1 is SQVTM, CDR2 ANQGSEA, per germline. Trimming removed 3 bases from V and 1 base from J, with 9 bases in between. This TCR derives from a man aged 25-45 years in good health. Sequencing used naive CD4+ T cells sorted from blood. Subset here: CD45RA+ positively selected. This chain joins TRBV29-1 and TRBJ1-2; no definite D call. CDR3 in amino acids: CSVEGSDNYGYTF. CDR3 DNA sequence: TGCAGCGTTGAGGGATCCGATAACTATGGCTACACCTTC.